This note documents a single TCR beta chain sequence. This entry is derived from a study of blood T cell repertoires in COVID-19. V lost 6 bases and J lost 2, with 8 bases in between. CDR3 length: 13 amino acids. CDR1 and CDR2 (germline): KGHSH, LQKENI. Per the study methods: Nucleated cell number was recorded as an estimate derived from reference gene primer amplification. The data were produced by immunoSEQ multiplex PCR, yet TCRdb's version contains in-frame clones alone and is incomplete. The DNA gave D and trimming, while V, J and clone size come from that table. There are about 410,000 clones in the sample; 86% occur only once, and more than 1.4% lies in the top ten.

The origin of this receptor is a woman under 40 with active or convalescent COVID-19. The rearrangement links TRBV18 to TRBJ2-1; TRBD2 is a possible D gene (6 bases). The specimen sequenced was peripheral blood. This CDR3 is CASSGGTYNEQFF. CDR3 in DNA: TGTGCCAGCTCGGGGGGAACCTACAATGAGCAGTTCTTC.